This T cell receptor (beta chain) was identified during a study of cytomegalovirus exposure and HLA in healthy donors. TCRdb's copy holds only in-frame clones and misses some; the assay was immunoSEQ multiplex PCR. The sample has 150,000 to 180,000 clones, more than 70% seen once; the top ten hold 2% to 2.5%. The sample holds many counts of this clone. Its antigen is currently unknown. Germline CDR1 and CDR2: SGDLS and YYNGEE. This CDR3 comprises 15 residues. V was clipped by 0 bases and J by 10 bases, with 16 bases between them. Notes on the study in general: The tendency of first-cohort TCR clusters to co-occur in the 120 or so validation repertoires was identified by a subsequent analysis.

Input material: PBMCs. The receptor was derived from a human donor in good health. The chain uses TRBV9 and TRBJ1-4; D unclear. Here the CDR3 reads CASSVDGRPAAKLFF. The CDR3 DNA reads TGTGCCAGCAGCGTAGATGGGAGGCCCGCCGCAAAACTGTTTTTT.